The subject of this entry is one TCR beta chain. Its antigen is unknown. The source of the sample is a study of T cell responses to AZD1222 COVID-19 vaccine. For the study at large: Second-dose intervals near 4 or 12 weeks were combined.

General study results and limits: Only five or six AZD1222 recipients were seropositive at baseline. None of the repertoires were sampled until the peak T cell response had passed. Spike-wide vaccine-associated CD4 TCRs dominated at 160-218 and 743-854.

The method was immunoSEQ multiplex PCR; TCRdb's version includes in-frame clones alone and lacks a portion of them. In the table there are more than 100,000 clones, over 75% of which are singletons. Deletions cut 0 bases from V and 0 bases from J, with 9 bases between. Germline CDR1 and CDR2: SGHVS and FQNEAQ. CDR3 length equals 17 residues. This sequence joins TRBV7-8 and TRBJ2-6; D is unresolved. Source: peripheral blood, taken on day 0 of AZD1222 vaccination. The clonotype originates from an adult in good health. This CDR3 reads CASSLAVTGSGANVLTF. The CDR3 nucleotides read TGTGCCAGCAGCTTAGCGGTTACGGGCTCTGGGGCCAACGTCCTGACTTTC. The full variable domain, its missing parts supplied by reference TRBV7-8 and TRBJ2-6, is GAGVSQSPRYKVAKRGQDVALRCDPISGHVSLFWYQQALGQGPEFLTYFQNEAQLDKSGLPSDRFFAERPEGSVSTLKIQRTQQEDSAVYLCASSLAVTGSGANVLTFGAGSRLTVL.